This T cell receptor beta chain was obtained from a study of blood T cell repertoires in COVID-19. Whole-study context: The cDNA or gDNA used as material had been derived from T cells, B-cell-depleted T cells, or PBMCs.

Each participant's cohort was designated according to participant-reported clinical history. Clones were read by immunoSEQ multiplex PCR, and TCRdb kept only the in-frame ones, dropping some. The sample has roughly 140,000 clones; approximately 84% are singletons. Germline V gives CDR1 MRHNA, CDR2 SNTAGT. Trimming at V came to 0 bases and at J to 12 bases, leaving 7 bases not matched to a gene. The CDR3 extends over 16 amino acids. J is TRBJ2-2 and V is TRBV6-4, with 13 nucleotides matching TRBD2. The sample was PBMCs or T cells enriched from blood (not recorded which). This receptor was obtained from a young woman who had been exposed to COVID-19. The CDR3 reads CASSDSGLAGEGKLFF. The DNA of the CDR3 is TGTGCCAGCAGTGACTCAGGACTAGCGGGAGAGGGAAAGCTGTTTTTT.